This is a list of T cell receptor beta chains from one sample in a study of OX40 agonist ivuxolimab in advanced cancers. TCRdb's table, derived via immunoSEQ multiplex PCR, lists solely in-frame clones and lacks some. The data contain around 99,000 clones, 75% to 95% of them singletons. The sample here was CD4+ or CD8+ T cells sorted from blood, taken in a trial of the OX40 agonist ivuxolimab. These TCRs come from an adult with an advanced solid tumor such as melanoma, head and neck, liver or kidney cancer. The CDR3 runs from the conserved cysteine through the conserved F or W. A D gene is named only where the DNA matches it firmly. Some rows mark clone size as missing; the rest say once, few, many or name a class of expanded clone.

clone size,J gene,D gene,V gene,CDR3 DNA,CDR3 protein
-,TRBJ1-5,TRBD1,TRBV16,TGTGCCAGCAGCCACCGGGACAGGGGGCTGAGTCAGCCCCAGCATTTT,CASSHRDRGLSQPQHF
-,TRBJ2-7,-,TRBV28,TGTGCCAGCAGTTTTTGGGCGGGAAGCTACGAGCAGTACTTC,CASSFWAGSYEQYF
few,TRBJ1-5,-,TRBV18,TGTGCCAGCTCACCACAGCCCAATCAGCCCCAGCATTTT,CASSPQPNQPQHF
-,TRBJ2-1,TRBD1,TRBV7-3,TGTGCCAGCAGCTTAGGACAGGGGACCTACAATGAGCAGTTCTTC,CASSLGQGTYNEQFF
few,TRBJ1-1,-,TRBV7-2,TGTGCCAGCAGTTACGACCTGAACACTGAAGCTTTCTTT,CASSYDLNTEAFF
-,TRBJ2-7,TRBD2,TRBV6-5,TGTGCCAGCAGTTCCGTCCTAGCGGGAGAACACGAGCAGTACTTC,CASSSVLAGEHEQYF
-,TRBJ2-7,-,TRBV21-1,TGTGCCAGCAGCCCCAGGGCGGGAACTGCCTACGAGCAGTACTTC,CASSPRAGTAYEQYF
-,TRBJ2-1,-,TRBV5-1,TGCGCCAGCAGCATTACGGATAGCAGCGCCTACAATGAGCAGTTCTTC,CASSITDSSAYNEQFF
-,TRBJ1-1,TRBD1,TRBV14,TGTGCCAGCAGCCAAGGTCGTGACAGGGGGAGGGCTGAAGCTTTCTTT,CASSQGRDRGRAEAFF
-,TRBJ2-2,TRBD2,TRBV5-1,TGCGCCAGCAGCCAGACTAGCGGGACCGCCGGGGAGCTGTTTTTT,CASSQTSGTAGELFF
-,TRBJ2-2,TRBD1,TRBV12-5,TGTGCTAGTGGTTTGGTACAGGGGGGAGCGGTCACCGGGGAGCTGTTTTTT,CASGLVQGGAVTGELFF
-,TRBJ2-5,-,TRBV5-1,TGCGCCAGCAGCTTTTTTGGGACGGAGACCCAGTACTTC,CASSFFGTETQYF
-,TRBJ1-2,TRBD1,TRBV5-4,TGTGCCAGCAGCCCCGTCAGCGGACAGGGATTTAACTATGGCTACACCTTC,CASSPVSGQGFNYGYTF
-,TRBJ1-1,-,TRBV11-2,TGTGCCAGCAGCTGGACCCAGACCCCTGAAGCTTTCTTT,CASSWTQTPEAFF
-,TRBJ1-2,-,TRBV30,TGTGCCTGGAATTCCCAGGGGAATAACTATGGCTACACCTTC,CAWNSQGNNYGYTF
once,TRBJ1-1,TRBD1,TRBV4-2,TGTGCCAGCAGCCAAGAAAACAGGGGAGGGGTCACTGAAGCTTTCTTT,CASSQENRGGVTEAFF
-,TRBJ1-1,-,TRBV27,TGTGCCAGCAGTCCAGGGGCCCAAACTGAAGCTTTCTTT,CASSPGAQTEAFF
-,TRBJ1-2,-,TRBV4-2,TGTGCCAGCAGCTTGGGCCCGAAGGGGATGGACTATGGCTACACCTTC,CASSLGPKGMDYGYTF
-,TRBJ1-1,-,TRBV5-1,TGCGCCAGCAGCCGAGGCGGGGAAATGAACACTGAAGCTTTCTTT,CASSRGGEMNTEAFF
-,TRBJ2-1,-,TRBV4-1,TGCGCCAGCAGCCGATGGCAGGGCGAATACAATGAGCAGTTCTTC,CASSRWQGEYNEQFF
-,TRBJ1-3,-,TRBV7-2,TGTGCCAGCAGCTTCGGACTGAGCTCTGGAAACACCATATATTTT,CASSFGLSSGNTIYF
-,TRBJ2-7,-,TRBV20-1,TGCAGTGCTAGCGGGAGTGAGCAGTACTTC,CSASGSEQYF
-,TRBJ2-3,-,TRBV7-3,TGTGCCAGCGGGGTCCGGGGGGATACGCAGTATTTT,CASGVRGDTQYF
-,TRBJ2-1,TRBD2,TRBV4-1,TGCGCCAGCAGCCAAGATATCGGACTAGCGGGGTACAATGAGCAGTTCTTC,CASSQDIGLAGYNEQFF
-,TRBJ2-3,TRBD2,TRBV4-3,TGCGCCAGCAGCTTCCGACTAGCGGGAGAATCAGATACGCAGTATTTT,CASSFRLAGESDTQYF
few,TRBJ2-1,-,TRBV2,TGTGCCAGCAGTGAACGGCTAGCTCTGAATGAGCAGTTCTTC,CASSERLALNEQFF
-,TRBJ2-1,-,TRBV27,TGTGCCAGCAGTTTATTCTCGTCCCCAAATGAGCAGTTCTTC,CASSLFSSPNEQFF
-,TRBJ2-4,-,TRBV6-6,TGTGCCAGCAGTTACTTCGAGGCTCTGCTCTTC,CASSYFEALLF
-,TRBJ1-1,TRBD1,TRBV10-3,TGTGCCATCAGTGAGTCCTTGAGAGGGGGCGTCACTGAAGCTTTCTTT,CAISESLRGGVTEAFF
-,TRBJ2-4,-,TRBV7-9,TGTGCCAGCAGCTTAGAAAGAGCCAAAAACATTCAGTACTTC,CASSLERAKNIQYF
-,TRBJ1-1,TRBD1,TRBV5-8,TGTGCCAGCAGCCTGGGACAGGGCAGCGCTGAAGCTTTCTTT,CASSLGQGSAEAFF
-,TRBJ2-4,TRBD1,TRBV28,TGTGCCAGCAGCCGACAGGGGGCCTCGAACATTCAGTACTTC,CASSRQGASNIQYF
-,TRBJ2-5,TRBD1,TRBV6-5,TGTGCCAGCAGTGCCACAGGGGGCAATATGAAGACCCAGTACTTC,CASSATGGNMKTQYF
-,TRBJ2-6,TRBD2,TRBV19,TGTGCCAGTACCAAAGGGGAGGGCGCTGGGGCCAACGTCCTGACTTTC,CASTKGEGAGANVLTF
-,TRBJ2-5,-,TRBV13,TGTGCCAGCAGCTTCGGCGATCAAGAGACCCAGTACTTC,CASSFGDQETQYF
-,TRBJ2-3,TRBD1,TRBV19,TGTGCCAGTAGTCCGAAGACAGGGGAAAGCACAGATACGCAGTATTTT,CASSPKTGESTDTQYF
-,TRBJ2-2,TRBD2,TRBV28,TGTGCCAGCAGTGCGCAGGGAGGGTGGGGCACCGGGGAGCTGTTTTTT,CASSAQGGWGTGELFF
-,TRBJ1-2,-,TRBV5-4,TGTGCCAGCAGCTACAAGGGGCAGTACTATGGCTACACCTTC,CASSYKGQYYGYTF
-,TRBJ2-5,TRBD1,TRBV11-2,TGTGCCAGCAGCTTAGGCTACAGGGGCCAGCAAGAGACCCAGTACTTC,CASSLGYRGQQETQYF
-,TRBJ2-6,TRBD1,TRBV28,TGTGCCACACCCCGGGACAGGGGGCCCTCTGGGGCCAACGTCCTGACTTTC,CATPRDRGPSGANVLTF
-,TRBJ2-1,-,TRBV9,TGTGCCAGCAGCGTAGAGGGAGCAACCTACAATGAGCAGTTCTTC,CASSVEGATYNEQFF
-,TRBJ1-2,TRBD1,TRBV18,TGTGCCAGCTCACCTGGACAGGGCGTTAATGGCTACACCTTC,CASSPGQGVNGYTF
-,TRBJ2-2,-,TRBV9,TGTGCCAGCAGCGTTCGGACGGGGGACCTTTTCGGGGAGCTGTTTTTT,CASSVRTGDLFGELFF
once,TRBJ2-1,-,TRBV7-3,TGTGCCAGCAGCTTAACGCGGGACACTTCCTACAATGAGCAGTTCTTC,CASSLTRDTSYNEQFF
-,TRBJ1-1,-,TRBV9,TGTGCCAGCAGCGTGGCCCCCCAGGGTCAATATTCAGCTGAAGCTTTCTTT,CASSVAPQGQYSAEAFF
-,TRBJ1-1,-,TRBV29-1,TGCAGCGTCGAAGGTCGTGGGAACACTGAAGCTTTCTTT,CSVEGRGNTEAFF
-,TRBJ2-2,-,TRBV6-4,TGTGCCAGCAGCCAATCTAGGGGCACCGGGGAGCTGTTTTTT,CASSQSRGTGELFF
-,TRBJ2-5,-,TRBV27,TGTGCCAGCAGTTTTTATGCGGTTACTGGGACCCAGTACTTC,CASSFYAVTGTQYF
-,TRBJ2-2,TRBD2,TRBV6-5,TGTGCCAGCAGTTACTCGGGGAGGGGTACCGGGGAGCTGTTTTTT,CASSYSGRGTGELFF
once,TRBJ2-7,TRBD1,TRBV6-5,TGTGCCAGCAGAGGGACAGGGAAGGGCGAGCAGTACTTC,CASRGTGKGEQYF
-,TRBJ2-3,TRBD2,TRBV30,TGTGCCTGGAGTGTGGGTAGCGGGAGTACAGATACGCAGTATTTT,CAWSVGSGSTDTQYF
-,TRBJ1-1,TRBD1,TRBV28,TGTGCCAGCAGCCAGGGACAGACGCGGACTGAAGCTTTCTTT,CASSQGQTRTEAFF